One T cell receptor (beta chain) is described in this entry. In its sample, this clonotype was seen once. This receptor's antigen is unknown. Per-nucleotide qualities are absent, and no much larger clonotype sits a single base away. Single-read evidence is weak. The data belong to a study of CD8 T cells in ankylosing spondylitis (TCRdb year 2017). Broadly, across the study: The study set out to find disease-linked TCR variants by profiling T cell receptor beta repertoires in ankylosing spondylitis patients and healthy donors. In total, the full study cohort was made up of some 110 healthy donors and more than 20 ankylosing spondylitis patients. Peripheral blood samples were taken, and synovial fluid was additionally collected from ankylosing spondylitis patients. General study outcomes and caveats: The disease-linked clones were reported to be significantly enriched in matched synovial fluid samples from ankylosing spondylitis patients. Some TCR beta motif variants had previously been reported in synovial fluid and blood of reactive arthritis patients, which suggested common disease-initiation mechanisms. In peripheral blood, the disease-linked clones were found at relatively low frequencies and had a CD8+ phenotype. Blood from ankylosing spondylitis patients appeared to be characterized by a TCR beta motif made up of fewer than ten highly homologous amino acid variants.

The run used an Illumina HiSeq 2500. TCR beta libraries were prepared by quantitative 5'-RACE with molecular barcodes. Processing in the source paper ran as follows. To identify disease-linked TCR variants, a new computational method was used, one built on a probabilistic model of VDJ rearrangement. TCRdb trimmed the raw reads at Q25, called clones with MiXCR and kept productive beta chains. Each record represents a unique CDR3 protein, reported with the most common genes and DNA among its rows. The V and J calls shown here were made by TCRdb, not taken from the authors' results. The table for this sample lists roughly 150,000 distinct CDR3 sequences; 25% to 35% of them were counted only once. The ten most abundant clones make up 6% of the sample. CDR1 is given as SGDLS and CDR2 as YYNGEE, both from the germline V gene. The CDR3 runs 20 amino acids, cysteine and phenylalanine included. Solely the CDR3 DNA is kept, with 60 bases framed from the first base. V drops 1 base and J drops 0 bases, leaving 23 bases in between.

Synovial fluid samples and blood samples obtained from the same ankylosing spondylitis patients were matched. The TCR was taken from a male donor with ankylosing spondylitis. The chain is assembled from TRBV9 and TRBJ1-3; tentative D gene TRBD1, with 6 bases matching. The sample comprised synovial fluid, either unsorted or a sorted T cell fraction (not recorded which). The DNA sequence is TGTGCCAGCAGCGTATTTGAGGCAGGGGCCCGAAGGGACTCTGGAAACACCATATATTTT. Its protein product is CASSVFEAGARRDSGNTIYF.